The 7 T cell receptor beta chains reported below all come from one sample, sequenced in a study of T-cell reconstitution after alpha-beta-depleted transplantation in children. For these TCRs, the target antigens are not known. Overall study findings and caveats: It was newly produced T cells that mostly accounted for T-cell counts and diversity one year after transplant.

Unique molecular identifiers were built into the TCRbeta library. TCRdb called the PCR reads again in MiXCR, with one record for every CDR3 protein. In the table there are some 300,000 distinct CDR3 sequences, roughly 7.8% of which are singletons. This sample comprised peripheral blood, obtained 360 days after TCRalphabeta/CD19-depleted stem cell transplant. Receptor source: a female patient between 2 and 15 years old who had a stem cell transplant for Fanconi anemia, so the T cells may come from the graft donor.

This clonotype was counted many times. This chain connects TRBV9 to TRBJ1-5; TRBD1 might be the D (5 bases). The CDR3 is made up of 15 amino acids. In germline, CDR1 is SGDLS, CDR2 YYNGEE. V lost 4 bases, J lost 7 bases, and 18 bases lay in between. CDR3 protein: CASSLTPGSGQPQHF. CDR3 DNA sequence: TGTGCCAGCAGCCTCACCCCAGGGTCGGGGCAGCCCCAGCATTTT. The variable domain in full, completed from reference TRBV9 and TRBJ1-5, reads DSGVTQTPKHLITATGQRVTLRCSPRSGDLSVYWYQQSLDQGLQFLIQYYNGEERAKGNILERFSAQQFPDLHSELNLSSLELGDSALYFCASSLTPGSGQPQHFGDGTRLSIL.

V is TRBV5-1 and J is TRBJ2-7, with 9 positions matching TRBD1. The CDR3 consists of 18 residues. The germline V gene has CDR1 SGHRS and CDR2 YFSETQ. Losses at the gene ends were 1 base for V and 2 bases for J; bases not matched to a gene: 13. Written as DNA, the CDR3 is TGCGCCAGCAGCTTGCAGCATCCTACAGGGGGCGTAACCTACGAGCAGTACTTC. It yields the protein CASSLQHPTGGVTYEQYF. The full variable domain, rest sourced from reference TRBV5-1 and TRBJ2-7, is KAGVTQTPRYLIKTRGQQVTLSCSPISGHRSVSWYQQTPGQGLQFLFEYFSETQRNKGNFPGRFSGRQFSNSRSEMNVSTLELGDSALYLCASSLQHPTGGVTYEQYFGPGTRLTVT.

This CDR3 is CASSISSVSYNEQFF. In DNA form, the CDR3 reads TGTGCCAGTAGTATTAGCTCGGTATCCTACAATGAGCAGTTCTTC. The chain is built from TRBV19 and TRBJ2-1; no clear D. V lost 3 bases, J lost 1 base, and 10 bases lay in between. Germline assignment: CDR1 LNHDA and CDR2 SQIVND (reference sequence). The CDR3 is 15 residues long. Looking up the rest from reference TRBV19 and TRBJ2-1 gives the full variable domain: DGGITQSPKYLFRKEGQNVTLSCEQNLNHDAMYWYRQDPGQGLRLIYYSQIVNDFQKGDIAEGYSVSREKKESFPLTVTSAQKNPTAFYLCASSISSVSYNEQFFGPGTRLTVL.

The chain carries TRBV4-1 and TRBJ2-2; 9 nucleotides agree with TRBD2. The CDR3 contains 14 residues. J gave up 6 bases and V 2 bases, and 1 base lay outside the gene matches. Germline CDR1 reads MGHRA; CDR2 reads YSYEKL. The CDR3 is CASSQLAGPGELFF. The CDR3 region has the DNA TGCGCCAGCAGCCAACTAGCGGGACCCGGGGAGCTGTTTTTT.

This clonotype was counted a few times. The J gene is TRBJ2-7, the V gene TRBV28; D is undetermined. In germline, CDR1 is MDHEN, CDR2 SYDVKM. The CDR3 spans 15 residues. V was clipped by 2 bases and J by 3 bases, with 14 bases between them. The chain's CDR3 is CASSLPVPKIYEQYF. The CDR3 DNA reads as TGTGCCAGCAGTTTACCCGTACCCAAGATCTACGAGCAGTACTTC.

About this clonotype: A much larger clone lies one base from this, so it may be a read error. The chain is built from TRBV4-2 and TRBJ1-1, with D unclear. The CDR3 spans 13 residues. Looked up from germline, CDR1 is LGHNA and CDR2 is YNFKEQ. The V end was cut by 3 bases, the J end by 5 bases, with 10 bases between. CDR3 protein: CASSHEGMTEAFF. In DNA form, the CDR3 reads TGTGCCAGCAGCCATGAGGGAATGACTGAAGCTTTCTTT.

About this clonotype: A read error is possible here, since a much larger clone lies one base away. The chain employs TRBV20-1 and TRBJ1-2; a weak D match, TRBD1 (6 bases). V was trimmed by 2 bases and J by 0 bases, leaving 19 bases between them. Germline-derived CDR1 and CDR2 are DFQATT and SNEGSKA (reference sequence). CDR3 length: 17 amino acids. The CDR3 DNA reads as TGCAGTGCTAGATCCCTTGCAACAGGGTTGGCTAACTATGGCTACACCTTC. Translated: CSARSLATGLANYGYTF.